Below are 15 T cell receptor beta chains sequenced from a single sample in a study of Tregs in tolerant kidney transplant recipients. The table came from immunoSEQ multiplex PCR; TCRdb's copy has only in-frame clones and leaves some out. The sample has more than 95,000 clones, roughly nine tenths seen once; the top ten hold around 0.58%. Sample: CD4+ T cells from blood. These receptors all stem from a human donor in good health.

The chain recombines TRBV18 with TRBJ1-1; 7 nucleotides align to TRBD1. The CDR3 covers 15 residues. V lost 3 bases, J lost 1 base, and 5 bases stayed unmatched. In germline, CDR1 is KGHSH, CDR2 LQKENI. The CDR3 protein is CASSPRTGENTEAFF. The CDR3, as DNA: TGTGCCAGCTCACCCCGGACAGGAGAGAACACTGAAGCTTTCTTT.

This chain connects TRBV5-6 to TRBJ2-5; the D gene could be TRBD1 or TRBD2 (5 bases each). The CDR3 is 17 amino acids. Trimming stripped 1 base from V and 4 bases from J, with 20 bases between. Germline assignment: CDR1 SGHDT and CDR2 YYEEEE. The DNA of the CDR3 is TGTGCCAGCAGCTTGCAGGGATGGGGGAGTGGGGGAGAGACCCAGTACTTC. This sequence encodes CASSLQGWGSGGETQYF.

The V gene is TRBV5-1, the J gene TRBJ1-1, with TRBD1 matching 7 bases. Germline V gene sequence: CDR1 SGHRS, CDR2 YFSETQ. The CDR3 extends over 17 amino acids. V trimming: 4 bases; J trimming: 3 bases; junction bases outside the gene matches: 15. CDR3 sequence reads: CASSGIRDSFLYTEAFF. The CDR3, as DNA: TGCGCCAGCAGCGGGATCCGGGACAGCTTTTTGTACACTGAAGCTTTCTTT.

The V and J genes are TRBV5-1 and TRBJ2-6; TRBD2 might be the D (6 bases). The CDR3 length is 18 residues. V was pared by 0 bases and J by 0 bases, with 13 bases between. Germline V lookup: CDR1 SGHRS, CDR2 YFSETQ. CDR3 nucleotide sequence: TGCGCCAGCAGCTTGGCCGGGGGTTCCAGCTCTGGGGCCAACGTCCTGACTTTC. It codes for CASSLAGGSSSGANVLTF.

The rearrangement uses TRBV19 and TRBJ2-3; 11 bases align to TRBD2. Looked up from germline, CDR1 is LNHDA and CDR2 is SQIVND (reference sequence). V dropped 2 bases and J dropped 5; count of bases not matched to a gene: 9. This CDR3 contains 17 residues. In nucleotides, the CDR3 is TGTGCCAGTAGTATAAGTAAGTCGCTAGCGGGAGGAGATACGCAGTATTTT. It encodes CASSISKSLAGGDTQYF. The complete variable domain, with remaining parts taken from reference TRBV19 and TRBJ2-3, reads DGGITQSPKYLFRKEGQNVTLSCEQNLNHDAMYWYRQDPGQGLRLIYYSQIVNDFQKGDIAEGYSVSREKKESFPLTVTSAQKNPTAFYLCASSISKSLAGGDTQYFGPGTRLTVL.

The CDR3 nucleotides read TGCGCCAGCAGCCAAGAACGACGTTTCCAAGAGACCCAGTACTTC. This gives the protein CASSQERRFQETQYF. The rearrangement uses TRBV4-1 and TRBJ2-5; no clear D. V was clipped by 0 bases and J by 1 base, with 9 bases between them. The CDR3 extends over 15 amino acids. Germline-derived CDR1 and CDR2 are MGHRA and YSYEKL.

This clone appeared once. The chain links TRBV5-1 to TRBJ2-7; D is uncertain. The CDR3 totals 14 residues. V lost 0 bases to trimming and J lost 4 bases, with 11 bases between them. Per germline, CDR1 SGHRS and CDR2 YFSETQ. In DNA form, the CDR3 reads TGCGCCAGCAGCTTGGGACCCTTAAGTTACGAGCAGTACTTC. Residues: CASSLGPLSYEQYF.

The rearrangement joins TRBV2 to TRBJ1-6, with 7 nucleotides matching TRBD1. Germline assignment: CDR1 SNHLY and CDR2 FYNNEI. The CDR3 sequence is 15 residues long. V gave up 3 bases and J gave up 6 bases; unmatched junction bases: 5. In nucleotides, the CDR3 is TGTGCCAGCAGTGAGTCGGGACAGCTTAATTCACCCCTCCACTTT. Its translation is CASSESGQLNSPLHF.

CDR3 nucleotide sequence: TGTGCCAGCAGCTTACTAGGGGGCCGTAATCAGCCCCAGCATTTT. It translates to CASSLLGGRNQPQHF. The rearrangement links TRBV7-6 to TRBJ1-5; TRBD1 aligns across 7 bases. Germline V CDR1 and CDR2: SGHVS, FNYEAQ. The CDR3 runs to 15 residues. Trimming took 2 bases from V and 4 from J; bases not matched to a gene: 5. Using reference TRBV7-6 and TRBJ1-5 for the parts outside the CDR3, the full variable domain is GAGVSQSPRYKVTKRGQDVALRCDPISGHVSLYWYRQALGQGPEFLTYFNYEAQQDKSGLPNDRFSAERPEGSISTLTIQRTEQRDSAMYRCASSLLGGRNQPQHFGDGTRLSIL.

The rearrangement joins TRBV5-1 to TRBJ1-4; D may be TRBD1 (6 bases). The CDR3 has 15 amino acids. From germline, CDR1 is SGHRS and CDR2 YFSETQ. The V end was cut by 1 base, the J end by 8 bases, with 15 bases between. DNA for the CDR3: TGCGCCAGCAGCTTGAACAGGGTTGAGAGGGAAAAACTGTTTTTT. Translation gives CASSLNRVEREKLFF. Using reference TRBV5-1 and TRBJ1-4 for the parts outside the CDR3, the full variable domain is KAGVTQTPRYLIKTRGQQVTLSCSPISGHRSVSWYQQTPGQGLQFLFEYFSETQRNKGNFPGRFSGRQFSNSRSEMNVSTLELGDSALYLCASSLNRVEREKLFFGSGTQLSVL.

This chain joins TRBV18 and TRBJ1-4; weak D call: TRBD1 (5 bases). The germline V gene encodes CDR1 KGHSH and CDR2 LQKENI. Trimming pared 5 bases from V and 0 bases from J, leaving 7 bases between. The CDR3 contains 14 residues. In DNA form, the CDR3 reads TGTGCCAGCTCAAGACAGTCAACTAATGAAAAACTGTTTTTT. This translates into CASSRQSTNEKLFF. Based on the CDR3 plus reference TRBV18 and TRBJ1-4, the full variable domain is NAGVMQNPRHLVRRRGQEARLRCSPMKGHSHVYWYRQLPEEGLKFMVYLQKENIIDESGMPKERFSAEFPKEGPSILRIQQVVRGDSAAYFCASSRQSTNEKLFFGSGTQLSVL.

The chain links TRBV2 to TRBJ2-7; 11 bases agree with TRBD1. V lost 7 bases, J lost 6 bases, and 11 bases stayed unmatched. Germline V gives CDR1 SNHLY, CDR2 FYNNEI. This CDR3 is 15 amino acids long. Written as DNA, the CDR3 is TGTGCCAGCACTACTCGACCGGGACAGGGGGGCGAGCAGTACTTC. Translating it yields CASTTRPGQGGEQYF.

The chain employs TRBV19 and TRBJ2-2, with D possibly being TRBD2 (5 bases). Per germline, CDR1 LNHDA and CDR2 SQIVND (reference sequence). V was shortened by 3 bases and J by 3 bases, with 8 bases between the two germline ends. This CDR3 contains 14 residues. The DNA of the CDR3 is TGTGCCAGTAGTATGGAGCGGCACACCGGGGAGCTGTTTTTT. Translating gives CASSMERHTGELFF.

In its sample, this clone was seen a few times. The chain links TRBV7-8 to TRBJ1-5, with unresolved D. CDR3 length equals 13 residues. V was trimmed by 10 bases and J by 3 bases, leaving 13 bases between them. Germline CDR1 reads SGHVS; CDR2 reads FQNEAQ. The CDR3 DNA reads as TGTGCCACATCGGGGAGGCCCAATCAGCCCCAGCATTTT. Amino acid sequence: CATSGRPNQPQHF.

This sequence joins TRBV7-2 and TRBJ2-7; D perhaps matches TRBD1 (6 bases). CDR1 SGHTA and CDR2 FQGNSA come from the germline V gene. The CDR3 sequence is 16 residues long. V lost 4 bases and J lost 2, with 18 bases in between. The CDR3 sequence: CASSSRTARKTYEQYF. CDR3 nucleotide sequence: TGTGCCAGCAGCTCCCGGACAGCTCGTAAAACCTACGAGCAGTACTTC.